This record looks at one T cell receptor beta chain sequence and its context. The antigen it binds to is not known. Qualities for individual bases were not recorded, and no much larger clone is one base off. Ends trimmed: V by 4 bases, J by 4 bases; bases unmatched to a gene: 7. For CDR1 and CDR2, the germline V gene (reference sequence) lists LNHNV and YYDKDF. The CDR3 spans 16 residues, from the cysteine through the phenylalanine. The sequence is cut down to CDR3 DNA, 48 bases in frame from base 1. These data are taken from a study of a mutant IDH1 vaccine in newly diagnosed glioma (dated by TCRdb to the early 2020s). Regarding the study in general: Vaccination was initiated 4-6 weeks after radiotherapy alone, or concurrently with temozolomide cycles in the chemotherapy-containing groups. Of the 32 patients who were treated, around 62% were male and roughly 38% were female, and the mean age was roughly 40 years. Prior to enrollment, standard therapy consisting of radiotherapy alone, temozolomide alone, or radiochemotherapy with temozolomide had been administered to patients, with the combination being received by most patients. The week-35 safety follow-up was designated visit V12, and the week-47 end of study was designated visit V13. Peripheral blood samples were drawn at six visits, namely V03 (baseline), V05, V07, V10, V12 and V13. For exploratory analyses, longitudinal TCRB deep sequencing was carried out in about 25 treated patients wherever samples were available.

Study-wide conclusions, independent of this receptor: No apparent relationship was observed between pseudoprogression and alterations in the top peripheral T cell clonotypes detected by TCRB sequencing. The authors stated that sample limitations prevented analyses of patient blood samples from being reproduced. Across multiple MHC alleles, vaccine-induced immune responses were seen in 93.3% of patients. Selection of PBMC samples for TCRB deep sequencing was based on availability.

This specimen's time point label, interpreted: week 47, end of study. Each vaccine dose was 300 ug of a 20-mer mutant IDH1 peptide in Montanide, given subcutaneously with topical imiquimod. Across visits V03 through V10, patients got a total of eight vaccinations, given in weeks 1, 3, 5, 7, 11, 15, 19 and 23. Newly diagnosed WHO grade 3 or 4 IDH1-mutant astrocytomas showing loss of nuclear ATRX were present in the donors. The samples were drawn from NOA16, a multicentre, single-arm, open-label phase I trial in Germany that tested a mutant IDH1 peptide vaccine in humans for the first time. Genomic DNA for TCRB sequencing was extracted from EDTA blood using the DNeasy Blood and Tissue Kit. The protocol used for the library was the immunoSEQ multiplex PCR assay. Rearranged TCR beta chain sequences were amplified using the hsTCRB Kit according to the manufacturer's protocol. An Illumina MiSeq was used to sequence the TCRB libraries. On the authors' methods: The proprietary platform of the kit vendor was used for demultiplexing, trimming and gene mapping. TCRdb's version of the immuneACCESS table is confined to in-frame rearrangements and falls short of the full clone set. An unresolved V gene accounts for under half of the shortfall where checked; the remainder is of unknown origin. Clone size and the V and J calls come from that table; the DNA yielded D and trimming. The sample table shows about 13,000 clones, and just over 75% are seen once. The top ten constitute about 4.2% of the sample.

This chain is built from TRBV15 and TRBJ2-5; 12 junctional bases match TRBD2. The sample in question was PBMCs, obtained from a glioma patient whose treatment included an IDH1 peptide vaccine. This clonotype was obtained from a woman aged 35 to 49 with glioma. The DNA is TGTGCCACCAGCACCAACCTAGCGGGGGGGGGAGAGACCCAGTACTTC. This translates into CATSTNLAGGGETQYF.